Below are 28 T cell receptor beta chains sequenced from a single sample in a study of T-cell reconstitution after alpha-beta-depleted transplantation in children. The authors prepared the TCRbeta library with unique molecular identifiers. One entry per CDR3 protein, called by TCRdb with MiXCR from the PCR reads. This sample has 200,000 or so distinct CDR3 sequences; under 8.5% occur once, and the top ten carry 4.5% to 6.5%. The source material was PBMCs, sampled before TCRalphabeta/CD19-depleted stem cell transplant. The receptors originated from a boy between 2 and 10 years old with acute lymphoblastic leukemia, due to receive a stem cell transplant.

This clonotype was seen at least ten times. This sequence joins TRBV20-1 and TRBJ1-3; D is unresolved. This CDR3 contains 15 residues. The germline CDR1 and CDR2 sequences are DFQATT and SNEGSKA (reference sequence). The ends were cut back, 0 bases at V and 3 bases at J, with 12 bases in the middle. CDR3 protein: CSARDPARIGNTIYF. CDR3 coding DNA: TGCAGTGCTAGAGACCCCGCAAGGATTGGAAACACCATATATTTT.

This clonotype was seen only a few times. The CDR3 loop is CASSTGTLRTDTQYF. The CDR3 DNA is TGTGCCAGCAGCACCGGGACTTTGCGCACAGATACGCAGTATTTT. The chain links TRBV11-2 to TRBJ2-3, with D possibly being TRBD2 (6 bases). CDR3 length equals 15 residues. Looked up from germline, CDR1 is SGHAT and CDR2 is FQNNGV. Between the trimmed V and J ends, which lost 5 bases and 1 base, there was a span of 13 bases.

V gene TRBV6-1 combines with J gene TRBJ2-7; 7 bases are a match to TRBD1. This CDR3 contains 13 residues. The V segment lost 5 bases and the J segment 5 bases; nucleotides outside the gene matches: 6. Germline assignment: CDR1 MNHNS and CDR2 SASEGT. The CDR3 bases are TGTGCCAGCAGTCCCGGACAGGCCCACGAGCAGTACTTC. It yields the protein CASSPGQAHEQYF.

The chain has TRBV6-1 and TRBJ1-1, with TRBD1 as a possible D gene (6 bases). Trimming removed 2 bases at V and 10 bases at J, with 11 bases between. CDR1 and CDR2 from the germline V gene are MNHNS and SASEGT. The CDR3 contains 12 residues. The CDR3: CASSEQGMRAFF. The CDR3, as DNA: TGTGCCAGCAGTGAACAGGGGATGAGAGCTTTCTTT.

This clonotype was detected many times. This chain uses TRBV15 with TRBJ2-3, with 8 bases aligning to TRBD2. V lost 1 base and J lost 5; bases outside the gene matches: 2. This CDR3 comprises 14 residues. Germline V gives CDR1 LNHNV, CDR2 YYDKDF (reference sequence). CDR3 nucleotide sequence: TGTGCCACCAGCAGAGCGGGGGGGCGAGATACGCAGTATTTT. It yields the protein CATSRAGGRDTQYF.

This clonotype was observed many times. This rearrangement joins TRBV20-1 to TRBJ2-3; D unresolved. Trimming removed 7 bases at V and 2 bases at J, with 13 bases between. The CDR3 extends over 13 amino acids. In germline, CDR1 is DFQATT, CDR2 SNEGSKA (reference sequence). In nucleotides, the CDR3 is TGCAGTGTGCGAGGATGGGCCACAGATACGCAGTATTTT. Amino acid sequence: CSVRGWATDTQYF.

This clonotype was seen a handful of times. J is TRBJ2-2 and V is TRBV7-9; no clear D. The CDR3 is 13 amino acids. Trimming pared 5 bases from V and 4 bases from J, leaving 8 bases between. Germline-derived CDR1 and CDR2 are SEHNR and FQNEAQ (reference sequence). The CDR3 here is CASSKKSTGELFF. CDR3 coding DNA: TGTGCCAGCAGCAAGAAATCCACCGGGGAGCTGTTTTTT.

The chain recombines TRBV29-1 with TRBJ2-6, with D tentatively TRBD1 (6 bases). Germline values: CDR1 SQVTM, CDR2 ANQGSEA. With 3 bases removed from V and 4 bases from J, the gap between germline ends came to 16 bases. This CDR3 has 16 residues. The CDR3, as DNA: TGCAGCGTTGATCAGCTGGGGGCTGACGGGGCCAACGTCCTGACTTTC. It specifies CSVDQLGADGANVLTF.

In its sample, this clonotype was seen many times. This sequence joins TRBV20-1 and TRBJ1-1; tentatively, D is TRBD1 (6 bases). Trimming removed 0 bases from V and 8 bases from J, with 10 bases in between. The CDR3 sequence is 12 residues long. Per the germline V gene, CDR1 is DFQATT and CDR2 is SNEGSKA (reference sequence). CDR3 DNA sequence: TGCAGTGCTAGAGATGGGACATCGGAAGCTTTCTTT. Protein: CSARDGTSEAFF.

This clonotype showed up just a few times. CDR3 DNA: TGTGCCAGCAGTTTAGGATCCCTAAATCCCTATGGCTACACCTTC. Translation: CASSLGSLNPYGYTF. J is TRBJ1-2 and V is TRBV28; no clear D gene. From germline, CDR1 is MDHEN and CDR2 SYDVKM. CDR3 length equals 15 residues. V was pared by 2 bases and J by 4 bases, with 14 bases between.

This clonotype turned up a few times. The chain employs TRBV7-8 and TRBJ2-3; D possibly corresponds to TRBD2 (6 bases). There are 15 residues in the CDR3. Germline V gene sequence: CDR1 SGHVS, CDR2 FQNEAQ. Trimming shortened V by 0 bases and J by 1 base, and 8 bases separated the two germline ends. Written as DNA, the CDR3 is TGTGCCAGCAGCTTAGCGGGACTGCGCACAGATACGCAGTATTTT. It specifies CASSLAGLRTDTQYF. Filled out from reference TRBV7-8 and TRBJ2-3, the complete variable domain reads GAGVSQSPRYKVAKRGQDVALRCDPISGHVSLFWYQQALGQGPEFLTYFQNEAQLDKSGLPSDRFFAERPEGSVSTLKIQRTQQEDSAVYLCASSLAGLRTDTQYFGPGTRLTVL.

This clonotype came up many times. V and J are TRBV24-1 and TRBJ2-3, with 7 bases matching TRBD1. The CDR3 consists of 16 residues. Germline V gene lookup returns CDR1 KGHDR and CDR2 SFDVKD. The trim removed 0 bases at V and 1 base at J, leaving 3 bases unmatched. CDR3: CATSDLRTGGTDTQYF. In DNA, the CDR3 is TGTGCCACCAGTGATTTGAGGACAGGAGGCACAGATACGCAGTATTTT.

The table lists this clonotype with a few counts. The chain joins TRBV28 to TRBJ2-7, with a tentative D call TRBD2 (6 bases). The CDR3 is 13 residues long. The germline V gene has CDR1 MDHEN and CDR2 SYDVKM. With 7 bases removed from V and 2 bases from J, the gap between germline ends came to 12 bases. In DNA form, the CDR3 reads TGTGCCAGCACCCCCCCGGGAGCCTACGAGCAGTACTTC. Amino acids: CASTPPGAYEQYF.

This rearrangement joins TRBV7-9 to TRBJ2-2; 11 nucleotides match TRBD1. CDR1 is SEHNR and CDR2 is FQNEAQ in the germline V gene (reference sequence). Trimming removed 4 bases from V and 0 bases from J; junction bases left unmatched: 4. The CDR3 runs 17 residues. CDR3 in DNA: TGTGCCAGCAGCTCGCCGGGACAGGGGGCGAACACCGGGGAGCTGTTTTTT. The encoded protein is CASSSPGQGANTGELFF.

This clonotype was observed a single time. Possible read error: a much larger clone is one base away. CDR3 loop: CASSTLTKEKLFF. CDR3 nucleotides: TGTGCCAGCAGCACTCTTACGAAGGAAAAACTGTTTTTT. The gene calls are TRBV7-9 and TRBJ1-4; D uncertain. CDR1 and CDR2 (germline): SEHNR, FQNEAQ (reference sequence). V was shortened by 5 bases and J by 8 bases, with 12 bases between the two germline ends. The CDR3 runs 13 residues.

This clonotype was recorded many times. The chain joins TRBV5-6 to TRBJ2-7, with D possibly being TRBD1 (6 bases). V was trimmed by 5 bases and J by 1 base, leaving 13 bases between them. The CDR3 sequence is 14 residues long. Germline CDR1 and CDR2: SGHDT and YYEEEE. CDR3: CASSPGTRSYEQYF. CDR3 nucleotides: TGTGCCAGCAGTCCCGGGACAAGGTCCTACGAGCAGTACTTC.

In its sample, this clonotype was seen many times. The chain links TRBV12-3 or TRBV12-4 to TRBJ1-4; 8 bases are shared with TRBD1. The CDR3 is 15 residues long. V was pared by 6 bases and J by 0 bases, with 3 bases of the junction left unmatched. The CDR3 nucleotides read TGTGCCAGCAGCCAACAGGGGGCAACTAATGAAAAACTGTTTTTT. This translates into CASSQQGATNEKLFF.

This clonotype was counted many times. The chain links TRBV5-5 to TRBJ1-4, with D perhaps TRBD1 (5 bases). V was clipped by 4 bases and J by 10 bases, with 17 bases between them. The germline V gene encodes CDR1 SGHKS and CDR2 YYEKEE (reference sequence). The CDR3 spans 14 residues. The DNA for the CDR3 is TGTGCCAGCAGCCCCACTCGGGGGGAGGGAAAACTGTTTTTT. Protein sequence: CASSPTRGEGKLFF.

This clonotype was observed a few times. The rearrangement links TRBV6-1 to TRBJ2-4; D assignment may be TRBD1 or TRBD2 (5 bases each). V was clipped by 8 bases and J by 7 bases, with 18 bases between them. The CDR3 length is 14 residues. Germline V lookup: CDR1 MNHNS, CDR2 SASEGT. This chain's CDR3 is CASGTIGLANIQYF. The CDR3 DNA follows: TGTGCCAGCGGGACGATAGGACTTGCGAACATTCAGTACTTC.

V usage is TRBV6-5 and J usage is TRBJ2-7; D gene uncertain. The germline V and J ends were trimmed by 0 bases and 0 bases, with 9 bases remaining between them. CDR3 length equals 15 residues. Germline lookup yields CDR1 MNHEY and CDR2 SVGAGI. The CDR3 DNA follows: TGTGCCAGCAGTTACTCATGGGGAAGCTCCTACGAGCAGTACTTC. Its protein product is CASSYSWGSSYEQYF.

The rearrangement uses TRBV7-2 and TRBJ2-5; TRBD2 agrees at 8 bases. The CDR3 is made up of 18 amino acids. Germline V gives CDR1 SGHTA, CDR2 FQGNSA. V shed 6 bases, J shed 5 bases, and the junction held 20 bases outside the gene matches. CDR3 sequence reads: CASSYRTASGGNGETQYF. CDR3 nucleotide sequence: TGTGCCAGCAGTTATCGAACCGCCAGCGGGGGTAACGGGGAGACCCAGTACTTC.

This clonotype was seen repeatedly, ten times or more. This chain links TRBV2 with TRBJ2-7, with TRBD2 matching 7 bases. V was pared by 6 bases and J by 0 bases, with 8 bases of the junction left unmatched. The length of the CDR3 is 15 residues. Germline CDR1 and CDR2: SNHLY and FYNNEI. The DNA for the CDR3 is TGTGCCAGCAGCGGGCTAGCGGTCCTCTCCTACGAGCAGTACTTC. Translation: CASSGLAVLSYEQYF.

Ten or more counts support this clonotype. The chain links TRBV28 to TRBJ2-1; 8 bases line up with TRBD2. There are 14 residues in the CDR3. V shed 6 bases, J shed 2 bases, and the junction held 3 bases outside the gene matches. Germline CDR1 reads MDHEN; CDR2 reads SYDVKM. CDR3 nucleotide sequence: TGTGCCAGCAGCAATAGCGGGACCTACAATGAGCAGTTCTTC. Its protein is CASSNSGTYNEQFF.

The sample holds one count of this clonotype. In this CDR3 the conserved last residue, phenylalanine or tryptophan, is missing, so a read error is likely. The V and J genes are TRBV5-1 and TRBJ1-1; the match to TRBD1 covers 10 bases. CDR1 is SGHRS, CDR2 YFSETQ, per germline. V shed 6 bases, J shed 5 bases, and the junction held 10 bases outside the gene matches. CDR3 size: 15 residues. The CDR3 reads CASNRDRGEGTEAFV. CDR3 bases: TGCGCCAGCAACCGGGACAGGGGTGAAGGTACTGAAGCTTTCGTT.

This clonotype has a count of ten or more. The CDR3 loop reads CASSFPETYEQYF. In nucleotides, the CDR3 is TGTGCCAGCAGTTTCCCAGAAACCTACGAGCAGTACTTC. The V and J genes are TRBV28 and TRBJ2-7, with D unclear. This CDR3 is 13 amino acids long. Between the trimmed V and J ends, which lost 3 bases and 2 bases, there was a span of 8 bases. Germline lookup yields CDR1 MDHEN and CDR2 SYDVKM.

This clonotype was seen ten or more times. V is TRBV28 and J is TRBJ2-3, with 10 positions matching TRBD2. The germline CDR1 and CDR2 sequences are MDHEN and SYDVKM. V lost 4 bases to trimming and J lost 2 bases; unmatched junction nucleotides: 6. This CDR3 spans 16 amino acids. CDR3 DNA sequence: TGTGCCAGCAGTTCCCTAGCGGGGGAGTACACAGATACGCAGTATTTT. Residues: CASSSLAGEYTDTQYF.

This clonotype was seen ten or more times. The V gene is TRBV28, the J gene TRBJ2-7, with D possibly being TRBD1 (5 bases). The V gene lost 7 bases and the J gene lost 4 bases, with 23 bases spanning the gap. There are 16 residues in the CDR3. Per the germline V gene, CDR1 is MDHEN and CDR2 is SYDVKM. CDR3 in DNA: TGTGCCAGCATCCCCCCGTCGGCAGGGAATCGGTACGAGCAGTACTTC. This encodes CASIPPSAGNRYEQYF.

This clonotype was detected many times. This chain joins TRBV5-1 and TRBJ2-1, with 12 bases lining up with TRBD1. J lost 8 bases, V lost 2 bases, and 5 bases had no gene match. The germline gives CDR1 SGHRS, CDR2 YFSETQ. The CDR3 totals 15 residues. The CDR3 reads CASSFTGTGGDEQFF. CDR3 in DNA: TGCGCCAGCAGCTTTACCGGGACAGGGGGCGATGAGCAGTTCTTC.